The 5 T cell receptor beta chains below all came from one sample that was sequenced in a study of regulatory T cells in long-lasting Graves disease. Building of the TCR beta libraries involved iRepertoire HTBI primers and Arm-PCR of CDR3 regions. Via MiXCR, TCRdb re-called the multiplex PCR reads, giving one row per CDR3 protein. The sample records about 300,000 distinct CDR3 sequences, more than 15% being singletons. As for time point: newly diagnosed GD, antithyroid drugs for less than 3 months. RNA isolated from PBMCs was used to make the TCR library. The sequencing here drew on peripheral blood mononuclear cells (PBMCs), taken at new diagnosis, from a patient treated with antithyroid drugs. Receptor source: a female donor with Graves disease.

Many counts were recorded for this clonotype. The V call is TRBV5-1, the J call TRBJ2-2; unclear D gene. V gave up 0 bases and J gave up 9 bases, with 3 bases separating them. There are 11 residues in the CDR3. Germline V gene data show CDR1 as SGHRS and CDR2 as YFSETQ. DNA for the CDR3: TGCGCCAGCAGCTTGGAGAGGGAGCTGTTTTTT. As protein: CASSLERELFF.

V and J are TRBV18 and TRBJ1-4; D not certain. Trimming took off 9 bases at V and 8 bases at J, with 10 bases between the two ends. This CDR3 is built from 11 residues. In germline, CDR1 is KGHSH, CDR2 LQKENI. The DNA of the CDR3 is TGTGCCAGAGGACCGGGGGAAAAACTGTTTTTT. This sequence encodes CARGPGEKLFF.

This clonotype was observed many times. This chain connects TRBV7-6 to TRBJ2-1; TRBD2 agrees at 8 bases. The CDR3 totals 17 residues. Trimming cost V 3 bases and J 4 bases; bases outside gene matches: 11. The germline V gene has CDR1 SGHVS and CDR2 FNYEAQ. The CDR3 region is CASSFREGGGSYNEQFF. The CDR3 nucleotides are TGTGCCAGCAGCTTCCGGGAGGGTGGCGGGAGTTACAATGAGCAGTTCTTC.

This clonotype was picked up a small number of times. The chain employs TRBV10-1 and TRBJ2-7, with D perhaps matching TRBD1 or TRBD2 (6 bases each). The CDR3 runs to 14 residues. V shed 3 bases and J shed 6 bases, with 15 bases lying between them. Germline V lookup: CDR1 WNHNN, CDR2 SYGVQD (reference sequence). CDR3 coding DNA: TGCGCCAGCAGTGAAGGTTCCGGGGGCGGCGAGCAGTACTTC. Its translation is CASSEGSGGGEQYF.

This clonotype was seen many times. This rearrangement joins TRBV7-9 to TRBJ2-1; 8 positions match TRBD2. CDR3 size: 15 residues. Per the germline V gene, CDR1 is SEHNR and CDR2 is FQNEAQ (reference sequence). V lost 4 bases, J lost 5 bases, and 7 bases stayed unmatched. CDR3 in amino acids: CASSYVAGLDNEQFF. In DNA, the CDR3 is TGTGCCAGCAGCTACGTAGCGGGATTAGACAATGAGCAGTTCTTC.